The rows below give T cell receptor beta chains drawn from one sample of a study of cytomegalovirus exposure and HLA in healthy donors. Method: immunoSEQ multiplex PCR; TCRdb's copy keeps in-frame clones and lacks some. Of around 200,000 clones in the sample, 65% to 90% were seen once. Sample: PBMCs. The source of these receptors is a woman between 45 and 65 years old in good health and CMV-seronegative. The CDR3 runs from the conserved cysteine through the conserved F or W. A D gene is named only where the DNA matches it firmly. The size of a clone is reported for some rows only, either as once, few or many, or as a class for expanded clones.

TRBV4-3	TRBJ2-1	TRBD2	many	TGCGCCAGCAGCCAAGGATGGGAGGGCCTGCGTAATGAGCAGTTCTTC	CASSQGWEGLRNEQFF
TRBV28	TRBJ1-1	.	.	TGTGCCAGCAGCCCGACCGGGGTTGCCCGCCGGAACACTGAAGCTTTCTTT	CASSPTGVARRNTEAFF
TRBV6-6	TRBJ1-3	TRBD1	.	TGTGCCAGCAGTCGACAGGGGAGTGGAAACACCATATATTTT	CASSRQGSGNTIYF
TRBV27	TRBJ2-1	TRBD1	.	TGTGCCAGCAGTTGGGACAGGGGACAGAATGAGCAGTTCTTC	CASSWDRGQNEQFF
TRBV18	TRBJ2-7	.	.	TGTGCCAGCTCACCGATGGGAGCTGGTACCTACGAGCAGTACTTC	CASSPMGAGTYEQYF
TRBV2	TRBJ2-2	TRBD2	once	TGTGCCAGCAGGGCTAGCGGGAGTTTTACCGGGGAGCTGTTTTTT	CASRASGSFTGELFF
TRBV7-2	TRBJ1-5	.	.	TGTGCCAGCAGCTTAAACTACCTCGGGCCCCAGCATTTT	CASSLNYLGPQHF
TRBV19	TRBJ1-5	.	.	TGTGCCAGTAGTCTCCCGGAGGGGTATAGCAATCAGCCCCAGCATTTT	CASSLPEGYSNQPQHF
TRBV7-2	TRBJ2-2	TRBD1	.	TGTGCCAGCAGCTTATCAGGGGGTAGTACCGGGGAGCTGTTTTTT	CASSLSGGSTGELFF
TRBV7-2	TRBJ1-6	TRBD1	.	TGTGCCAGCAGCCCAGGGGGAAGCTTAAGTGGGGCCCTCCACTTT	CASSPGGSLSGALHF
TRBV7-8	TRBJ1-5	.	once	TGTGCCAGCAGCTTAGCGACGGGGAGACGGCAGGATGCTCAGCCCCAGCATTTT	CASSLATGRRQDAQPQHF
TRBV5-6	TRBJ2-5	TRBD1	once	TGTGCCAGCAGGCCCACGGGACAGGGGTTCCGAGAGACCCAGTACTTC	CASRPTGQGFRETQYF
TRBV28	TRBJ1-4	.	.	TGTGCCAGCAGCCATTCGGAGGGCTATGAAAAACTGTTTTTT	CASSHSEGYEKLFF
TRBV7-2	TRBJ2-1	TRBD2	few	TGTGCCAGCAGCTTAAATGGCGGAGCGGGATACAATGAGCAGTTCTTC	CASSLNGGAGYNEQFF
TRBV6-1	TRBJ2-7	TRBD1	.	TGTGCCAGCAACGGACAGGGGCTCCACGAGCAGTACTTC	CASNGQGLHEQYF
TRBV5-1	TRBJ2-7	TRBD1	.	TGCGCCAGCAGCGCACTGGCCGGGACAGGGTCGAGGGAGCAGTACTTC	CASSALAGTGSREQYF
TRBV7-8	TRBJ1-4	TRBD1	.	TGTGCCAGCAGCTTGACAGGGATTGCTGAAAAACTGTTTTTT	CASSLTGIAEKLFF
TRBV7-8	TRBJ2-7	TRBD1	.	TGTGCCAGCAGCTTAGGGGGGACAGGGGTCGACGAGCAGTACTTC	CASSLGGTGVDEQYF
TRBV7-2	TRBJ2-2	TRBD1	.	TGTGCCAGCAGCTACAGGGGCCGGAACACCGGGGAGCTGTTTTTT	CASSYRGRNTGELFF
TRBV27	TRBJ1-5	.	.	TGTGCCAGCAGTTTAGTGGGCAGGGGTATTAATCAGCCCCAGCATTTT	CASSLVGRGINQPQHF
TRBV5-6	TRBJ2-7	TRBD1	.	TGTGCCAGCAGCTTGGGACAGGGGGCTTACGAGCAGTACTTC	CASSLGQGAYEQYF
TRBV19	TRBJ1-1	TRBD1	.	TGTGCCAGTAGTCCCGGGAGGGGGCTGTTGAACACTGAAGCTTTCTTT	CASSPGRGLLNTEAFF
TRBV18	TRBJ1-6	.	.	TGTGCCAGCTCACCAGGGCAGTCACCCCTCCACTTT	CASSPGQSPLHF
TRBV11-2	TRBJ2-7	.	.	TGTGCCAGCAGCTTATTCATGGGGGAGGCCTACGAGCAGTACTTC	CASSLFMGEAYEQYF
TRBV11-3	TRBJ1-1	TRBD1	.	TGTGCCAGCAGCTTGGACAGGGGTGTCGCTTTCTTT	CASSLDRGVAFF
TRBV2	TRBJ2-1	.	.	TGTGCCAGCAGTGAAACAGCCTACAATGAGCAGTTCTTC	CASSETAYNEQFF
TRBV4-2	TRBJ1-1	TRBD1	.	TGTGCCAGCAGCTTTGGACAGGGCGGCGAAGCTTTCTTT	CASSFGQGGEAFF
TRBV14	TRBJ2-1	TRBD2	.	TGTGCCAGCAGCCAAGGATTGGCGGGAGGTCACAATGAGCAGTTCTTC	CASSQGLAGGHNEQFF
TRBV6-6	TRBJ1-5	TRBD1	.	TGTGCCAGCACCGCCGGGACAGGGAACCAGCCCCAGCATTTT	CASTAGTGNQPQHF
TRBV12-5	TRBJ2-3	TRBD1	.	TGTGCTAGTGGTTTGTGGCAGGGGGCTCTACAGGACAGGGGCGATACGCAGTATTTT	CASGLWQGALQDRGDTQYF